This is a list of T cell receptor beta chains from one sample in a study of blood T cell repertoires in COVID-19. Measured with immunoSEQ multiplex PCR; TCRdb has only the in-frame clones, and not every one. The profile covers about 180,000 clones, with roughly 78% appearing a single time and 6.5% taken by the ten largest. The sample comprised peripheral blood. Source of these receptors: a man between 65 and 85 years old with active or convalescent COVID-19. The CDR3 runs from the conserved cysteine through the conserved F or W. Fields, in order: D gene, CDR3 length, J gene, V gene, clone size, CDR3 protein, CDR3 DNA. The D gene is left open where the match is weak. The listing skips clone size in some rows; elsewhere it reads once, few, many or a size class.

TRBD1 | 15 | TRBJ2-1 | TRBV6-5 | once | CASSWTGGIDNEQFF | TGTGCCAGCAGTTGGACAGGGGGCATAGACAATGAGCAGTTCTTC
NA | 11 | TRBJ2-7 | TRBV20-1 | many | CSATGNYEQYF | TGCAGTGCTACCGGGAATTACGAGCAGTACTTC
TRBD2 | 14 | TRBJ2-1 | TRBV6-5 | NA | CASSPGTSGRKQFF | TGTGCCAGCAGTCCCGGGACTAGCGGAAGAAAGCAGTTCTTC
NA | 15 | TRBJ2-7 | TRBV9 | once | CASSVFGTPSYEQYF | TGTGCCAGCAGCGTCTTCGGGACTCCCAGCTACGAGCAGTACTTC
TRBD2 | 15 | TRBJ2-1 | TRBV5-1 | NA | CASRPLGGRANEQFF | TGCGCCAGCAGGCCTTTGGGCGGGAGGGCCAATGAGCAGTTCTTC
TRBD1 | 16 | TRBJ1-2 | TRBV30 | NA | CAWLDRDRGANYGYTF | TGTGCCTGGCTGGACCGGGACAGGGGAGCTAACTATGGCTACACCTTC
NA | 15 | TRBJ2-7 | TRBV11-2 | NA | CASSPRGGSYYEQYF | TGTGCCAGCAGCCCGAGAGGCGGCTCCTATTACGAGCAGTACTTC
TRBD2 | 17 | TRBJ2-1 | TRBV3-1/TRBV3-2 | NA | CAIIQRSLRGGRDEQFF | TGTGCCATCATCCAAAGGAGTCTGCGGGGGGGCAGGGATGAGCAGTTCTTC
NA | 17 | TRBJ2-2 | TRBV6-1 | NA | CASSEAVAADNTGELFF | TGTGCCAGCAGTGAAGCAGTAGCGGCCGACAACACCGGGGAGCTGTTTTTT
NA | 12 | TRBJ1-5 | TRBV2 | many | CASQGRHQPQHF | TGTGCCAGCCAGGGAAGGCATCAGCCCCAGCATTTT
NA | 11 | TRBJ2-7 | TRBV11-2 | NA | CASSHTYEQYF | TGTGCCAGCAGTCACACCTACGAGCAGTACTTC
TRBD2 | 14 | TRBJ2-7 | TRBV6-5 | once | CASHPSGSSYEQYF | TGTGCCAGTCACCCTAGCGGGAGCAGCTACGAGCAGTACTTC
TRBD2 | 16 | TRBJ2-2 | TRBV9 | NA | CASSARLAGSTGELFF | TGTGCCAGCAGCGCAAGACTAGCGGGGTCCACCGGGGAGCTGTTTTTT
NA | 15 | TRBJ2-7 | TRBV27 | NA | CASCRAGQWIYEQYF | TGTGCCAGCTGTAGGGCAGGGCAATGGATCTACGAGCAGTACTTC
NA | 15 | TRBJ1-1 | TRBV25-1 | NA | CASSPLQEPYTEAFF | TGTGCCAGCAGCCCATTACAGGAGCCCTACACTGAAGCTTTCTTT
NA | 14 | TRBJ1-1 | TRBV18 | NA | CASSPPGGNTEAFF | TGTGCCAGCTCACCACCAGGGGGGAACACTGAAGCTTTCTTT
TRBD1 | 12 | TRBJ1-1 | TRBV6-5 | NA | CASSLTGTEAFF | TGTGCCAGCAGCCTGACAGGGACTGAAGCTTTCTTT
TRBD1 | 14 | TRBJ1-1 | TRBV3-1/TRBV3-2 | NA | CASSHRDRGTEAFF | TGTGCCAGCAGCCACCGGGACAGGGGAACTGAAGCTTTCTTT
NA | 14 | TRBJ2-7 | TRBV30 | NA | CAWRKQGYSYEQYF | TGTGCCTGGAGGAAACAGGGTTACTCCTACGAGCAGTACTTC
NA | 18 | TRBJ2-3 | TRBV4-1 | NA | CASSLLGVSSAFTDTQYF | TGCGCCAGCAGCCTCCTAGGGGTTTCTAGCGCCTTCACAGATACGCAGTATTTT
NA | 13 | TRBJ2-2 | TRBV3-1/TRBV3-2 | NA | CASSVVSNGELFF | TGTGCCAGCAGCGTCGTGAGCAACGGGGAGCTGTTTTTT
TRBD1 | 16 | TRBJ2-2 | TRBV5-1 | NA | CASSMGQGLDTGELFF | TGCGCCAGCAGCATGGGACAGGGATTGGACACCGGGGAGCTGTTTTTT
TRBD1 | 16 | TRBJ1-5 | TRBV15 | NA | CATSRGGQVIMVPQHF | TGTGCCACCAGCAGAGGAGGACAGGTTATAATGGTGCCCCAGCATTTT
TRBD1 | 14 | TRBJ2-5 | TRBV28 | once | CASRLRTGGETQYF | TGTGCCAGCAGACTTAGGACAGGGGGAGAGACCCAGTACTTC
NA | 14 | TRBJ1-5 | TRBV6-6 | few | CASSYSAVTQPQHF | TGTGCCAGCAGTTACTCAGCCGTAACTCAGCCCCAGCATTTT
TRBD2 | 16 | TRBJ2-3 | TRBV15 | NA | CATAVGTSGSTDTQYF | TGTGCCACCGCGGTGGGGACTAGCGGAAGCACAGATACGCAGTATTTT
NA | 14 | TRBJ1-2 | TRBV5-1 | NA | CASSPGQTNYGYTF | TGCGCCAGCAGCCCCGGACAGACTAACTATGGCTACACCTTC
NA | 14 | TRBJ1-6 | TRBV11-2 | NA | CASSLDWRNSPLHF | TGTGCCAGCAGCTTAGATTGGCGGAATTCACCCCTCCACTTT
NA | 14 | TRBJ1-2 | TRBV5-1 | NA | CASSLSGADYGYTF | TGCGCCAGCAGCCTGAGTGGGGCGGACTATGGCTACACCTTC
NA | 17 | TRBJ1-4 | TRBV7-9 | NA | CASSSPLPGDVNEKLFF | TGTGCCAGCAGCTCGCCCTTACCGGGGGACGTTAATGAAAAACTGTTTTTT
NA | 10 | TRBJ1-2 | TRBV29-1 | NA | CSVGSYGYTF | TGCAGCGTTGGCAGCTATGGCTACACCTTC
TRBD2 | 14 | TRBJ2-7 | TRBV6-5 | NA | CASHRTSGNYEQYF | TGTGCCAGTCATAGGACTAGCGGGAACTACGAGCAGTACTTC
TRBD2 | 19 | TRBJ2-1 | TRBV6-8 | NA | CASRPGTSGRRGRYNEQFF | TGTGCCAGCAGGCCCGGGACTAGCGGGAGGAGAGGTAGATACAATGAGCAGTTCTTC
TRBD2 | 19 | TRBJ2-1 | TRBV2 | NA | CAGGVKRTSGYSSYNEQFF | TGTGCCGGAGGGGTCAAAAGGACTAGCGGTTACAGCTCCTACAATGAGCAGTTCTTC
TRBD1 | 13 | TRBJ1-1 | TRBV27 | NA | CASRGTGWTEAFF | TGTGCCAGCAGGGGGACAGGGTGGACTGAAGCTTTCTTT
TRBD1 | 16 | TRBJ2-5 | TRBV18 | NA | CASSPTARTGVETQYF | TGTGCCAGCTCACCGACGGCACGGACAGGTGTAGAGACCCAGTACTTC
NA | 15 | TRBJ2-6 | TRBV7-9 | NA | CASSLGNSGANVLTF | TGTGCCAGCAGCTTAGGTAACTCTGGGGCCAACGTCCTGACTTTC
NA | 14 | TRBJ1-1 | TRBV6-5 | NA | CASSYSRAGTEAFF | TGTGCCAGCAGTTACTCGAGGGCAGGAACTGAAGCTTTCTTT
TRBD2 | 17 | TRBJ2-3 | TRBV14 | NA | CASSQGGGRKSTDTQYF | TGTGCCAGCAGCCAAGGCGGCGGGAGGAAAAGCACAGATACGCAGTATTTT
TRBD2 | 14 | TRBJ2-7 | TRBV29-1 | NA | CSVARTSGTYEQYF | TGCAGCGTGGCCAGGACTAGCGGGACGTACGAGCAGTACTTC
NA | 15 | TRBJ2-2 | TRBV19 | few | CASTLRRSNTGELFF | TGTGCCAGTACCCTGAGGCGGTCAAACACCGGGGAGCTGTTTTTT
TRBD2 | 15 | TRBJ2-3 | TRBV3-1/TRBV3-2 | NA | CASSQGGFPTDTQYF | TGTGCCAGCAGCCAGGGGGGGTTCCCCACAGATACGCAGTATTTT
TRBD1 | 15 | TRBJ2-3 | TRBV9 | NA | CASSGQGKFTDTQYF | TGTGCCAGCAGCGGACAGGGGAAGTTCACAGATACGCAGTATTTT
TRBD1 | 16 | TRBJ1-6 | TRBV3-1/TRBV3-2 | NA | CASSQVRTGYNSPLHF | TGTGCCAGCAGCCAAGTCAGGACAGGGTATAATTCACCCCTCCACTTT
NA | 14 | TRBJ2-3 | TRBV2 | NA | CASQVAYSTDTQYF | TGTGCCAGCCAGGTGGCGTATAGCACAGATACGCAGTATTTT
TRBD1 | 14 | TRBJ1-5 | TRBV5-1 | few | CASSWGTGDQPQHF | TGCGCCAGCAGCTGGGGGACAGGGGATCAGCCCCAGCATTTT
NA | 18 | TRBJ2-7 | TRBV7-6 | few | CASSLDPQNRQDLHEQYF | TGTGCCAGCAGCTTAGACCCCCAGAATAGACAGGATCTCCACGAGCAGTACTTC
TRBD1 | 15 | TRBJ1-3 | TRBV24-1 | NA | CATSPTGGSGNTIYF | TGTGCCACCAGCCCGACAGGGGGCTCTGGAAACACCATATATTTT